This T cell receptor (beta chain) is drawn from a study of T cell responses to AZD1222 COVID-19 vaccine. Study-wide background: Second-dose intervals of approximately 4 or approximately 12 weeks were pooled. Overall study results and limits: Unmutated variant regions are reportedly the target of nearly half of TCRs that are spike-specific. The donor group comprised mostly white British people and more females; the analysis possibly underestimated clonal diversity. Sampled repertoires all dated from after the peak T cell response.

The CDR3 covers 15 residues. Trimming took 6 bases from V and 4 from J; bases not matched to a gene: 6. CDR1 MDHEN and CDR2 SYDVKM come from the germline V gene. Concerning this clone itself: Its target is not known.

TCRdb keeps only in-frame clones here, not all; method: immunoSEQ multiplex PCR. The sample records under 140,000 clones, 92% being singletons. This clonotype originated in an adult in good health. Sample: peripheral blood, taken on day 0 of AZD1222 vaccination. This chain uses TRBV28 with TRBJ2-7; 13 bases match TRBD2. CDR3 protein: CASRGTSGKGYEQYF. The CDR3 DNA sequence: TGTGCCAGCAGGGGGACTAGCGGGAAAGGGTACGAGCAGTACTTC. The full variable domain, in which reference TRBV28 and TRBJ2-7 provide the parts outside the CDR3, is DVKVTQSSRYLVKRTGEKVFLECVQDMDHENMFWYRQDPGLGLRLIYFSYDVKMKEKGDIPEGYSVSREKKERFSLILESASTNQTSMYLCASRGTSGKGYEQYFGPGTRLTVT.